This record looks at one T cell receptor beta chain sequence and its context. Original processing methods: By means of reference gene primer amplification, nucleated cell counts were estimated. The data were produced by immunoSEQ multiplex PCR, yet TCRdb's version contains in-frame clones alone and is incomplete. V, J and clone size reflect that table, while D and trimming were determined from the DNA. The profile covers 150,000 to 200,000 clones, with around 83% appearing a single time and around 15% taken by the ten largest. Two negative PCRs, clearance, or symptom resolution were required of recovered Cohort 3 donors. The data derive from a study of blood T cell repertoires in COVID-19. This CDR3 spans 17 amino acids. CDR1 is MDHEN, CDR2 SYDVKM, per germline. V trimming: 6 bases; J trimming: 1 base; junction bases outside the gene matches: 8.

The specimen was PBMCs or T cells enriched from blood (not recorded which). The chain is built from TRBV28 and TRBJ1-5, with 11 bases lining up with TRBD1. The receptor comes from a man aged 50 or older who had recovered from COVID-19. As DNA, the CDR3 is TGTGCCAGCAGCCGGACAGGGGGCGCAGGGAGCAATCAGCCCCAGCATTTT. Its protein product is CASSRTGGAGSNQPQHF.